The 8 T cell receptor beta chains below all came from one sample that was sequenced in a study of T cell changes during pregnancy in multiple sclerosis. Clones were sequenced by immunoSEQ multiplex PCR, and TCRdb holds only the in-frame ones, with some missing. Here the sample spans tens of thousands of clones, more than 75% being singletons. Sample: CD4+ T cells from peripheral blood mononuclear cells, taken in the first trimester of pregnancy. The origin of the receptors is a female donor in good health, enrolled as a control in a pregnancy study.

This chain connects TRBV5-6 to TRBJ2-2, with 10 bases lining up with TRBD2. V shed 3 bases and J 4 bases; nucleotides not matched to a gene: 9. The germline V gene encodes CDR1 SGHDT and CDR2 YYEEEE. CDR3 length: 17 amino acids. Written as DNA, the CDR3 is TGTGCCAGCAGCTGGCCGGCGAGCGGGGGGGCCACCGGGGAGCTGTTTTTT. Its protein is CASSWPASGGATGELFF. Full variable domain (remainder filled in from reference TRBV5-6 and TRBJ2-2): DAGVTQSPTHLIKTRGQQVTLRCSPKSGHDTVSWYQQALGQGPQFIFQYYEEEERQRGNFPDRFSGHQFPNYSSELNVNALLLGDSALYLCASSWPASGGATGELFFGEGSRLTVL.

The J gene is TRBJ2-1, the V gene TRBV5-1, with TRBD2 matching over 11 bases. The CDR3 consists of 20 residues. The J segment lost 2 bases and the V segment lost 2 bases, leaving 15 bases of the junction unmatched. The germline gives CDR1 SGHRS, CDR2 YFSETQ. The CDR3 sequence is CASSLPPGQPGLAAYNEQFF. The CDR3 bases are TGCGCCAGCAGCTTACCCCCCGGACAGCCGGGACTAGCGGCCTACAATGAGCAGTTCTTC.

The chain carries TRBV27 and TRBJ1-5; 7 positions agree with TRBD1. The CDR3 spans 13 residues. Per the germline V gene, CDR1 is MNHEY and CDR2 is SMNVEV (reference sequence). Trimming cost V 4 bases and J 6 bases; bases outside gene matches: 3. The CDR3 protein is CASSSQGRQPQHF. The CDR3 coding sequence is TGTGCCAGCAGTTCACAGGGGCGTCAGCCCCAGCATTTT.

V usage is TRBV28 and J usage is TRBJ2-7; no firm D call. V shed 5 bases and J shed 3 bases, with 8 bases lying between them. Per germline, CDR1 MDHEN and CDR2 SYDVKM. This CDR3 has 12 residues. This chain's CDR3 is CASSPDNYEQYF. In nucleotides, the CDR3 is TGTGCCAGCAGTCCCGACAACTACGAGCAGTACTTC. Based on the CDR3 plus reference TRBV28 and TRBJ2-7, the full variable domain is DVKVTQSSRYLVKRTGEKVFLECVQDMDHENMFWYRQDPGLGLRLIYFSYDVKMKEKGDIPEGYSVSREKKERFSLILESASTNQTSMYLCASSPDNYEQYFGPGTRLTVT.

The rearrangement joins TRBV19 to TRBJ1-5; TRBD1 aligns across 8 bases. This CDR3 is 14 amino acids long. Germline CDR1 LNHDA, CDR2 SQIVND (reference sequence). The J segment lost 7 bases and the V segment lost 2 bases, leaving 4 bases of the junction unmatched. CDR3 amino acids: CASSISDRVQPQHF. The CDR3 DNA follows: TGTGCCAGTAGTATATCGGACAGGGTACAGCCCCAGCATTTT.

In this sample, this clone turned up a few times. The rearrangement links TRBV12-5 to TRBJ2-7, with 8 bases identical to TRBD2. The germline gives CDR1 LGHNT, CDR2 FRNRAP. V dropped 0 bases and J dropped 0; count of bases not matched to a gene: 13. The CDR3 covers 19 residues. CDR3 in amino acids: CASGLVRLRGGLSSYEQYF. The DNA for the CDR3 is TGTGCTAGTGGTTTGGTACGGTTACGGGGGGGCCTAAGCTCCTACGAGCAGTACTTC.

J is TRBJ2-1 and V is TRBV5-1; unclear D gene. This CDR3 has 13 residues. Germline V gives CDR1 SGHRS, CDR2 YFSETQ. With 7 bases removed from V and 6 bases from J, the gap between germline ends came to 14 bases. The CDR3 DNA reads TGCGCCAGCTCGGAGCTGGAATTCAATGAGCAGTTCTTC. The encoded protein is CASSELEFNEQFF.

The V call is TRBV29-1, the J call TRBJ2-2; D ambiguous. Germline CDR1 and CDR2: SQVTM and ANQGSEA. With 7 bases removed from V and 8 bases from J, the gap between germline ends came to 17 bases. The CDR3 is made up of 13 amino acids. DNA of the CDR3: TGCAGCGGCCAAAACAGCCCCTTGGGGGAGCTGTTTTTT. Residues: CSGQNSPLGELFF.